The source of this TCR beta chain is a study of OX40 agonist ivuxolimab in advanced cancers. Study observations and caveats: It was also the case that some nonresponders had low normalized T-cell clonal expansion.

Profiling relied on immunoSEQ multiplex PCR, and the TCRdb table lists in-frame clones only, not all of them. This sample has roughly 73,000 clones, with under 90% found just once. With respect to this clone: Its antigen is currently unknown.

The CDR3 contains 12 residues. V was shortened by 9 bases and J by 8 bases, with 15 bases between the two germline ends. Germline V gene lookup returns CDR1 LNHDA and CDR2 SQIVND (reference sequence). The TCR was taken from an adult with an advanced solid tumor such as melanoma, head and neck, liver or kidney cancer. The chain uses TRBV19 and TRBJ2-3, with D perhaps given as TRBD1 or TRBD2 (5 bases each). Sequencing used CD4+ or CD8+ T cells sorted from blood, obtained in a trial of the OX40 agonist ivuxolimab. The CDR3, as DNA: TGTGCCAGCCGGGACGGGTATGTTACGCAGTATTTT. Its protein is CASRDGYVTQYF.